In this sample, the clone carrying this T cell receptor (beta chain) is medium-sized. The antigen is unknown. This sample was included in a study of tumor-infiltrating lymphocytes in localized non-small cell lung cancer. The wider study: Tumor tissue and non-adjacent uninvolved lung came from each patient. Study-wide results and caveats: Technical variation could not be separated from intratumor heterogeneity here. Not all patients were TCR sequenced, owing to tissue quantity. T-cell fraction did not differ between immunotypes IM1 and IM2.

Sequencing used immunoSEQ multiplex PCR; TCRdb keeps in-frame clones, though not all of them. The data show 25,000 or so clones, nearly 70% seen once. The sample was lung tumor tissue. This sequence originates from a human donor with non-small cell lung cancer.

The CDR3 DNA follows: TGTGCCAGCAGTTTATCCGGGTTGGAACCTGAAGCTTTCTTT. Translating gives CASSLSGLEPEAFF. V is TRBV28 and J is TRBJ1-1; no firm D call. Trimming removed 1 base at V and 6 bases at J, with 12 bases between. This CDR3 has 14 amino acids. Germline loops: CDR1 MDHEN, CDR2 SYDVKM.